This TCR beta chain comes out of a study of blood T cell repertoires in COVID-19. Before being deemed recovered, Cohort 3 donors had two negative PCRs, clearance, or symptom resolution. Germline CDR1 and CDR2: GTSNPN and SVGIG (reference sequence). V lost 4 bases, J lost 3 bases, and 12 bases lay in between. This CDR3 region has 13 residues. This clone came up once. TCRdb's table, derived via immunoSEQ multiplex PCR, lists solely in-frame clones and lacks some. The sample includes roughly 360,000 clones, roughly four fifths of them seen just once. The rearrangement uses TRBV30 and TRBJ1-1; tentative D call: TRBD1 (6 bases). Sequenced input: PBMCs or T cells enriched from blood (not recorded which). The clonotype was recovered from a woman between 50 and 59 years old who had recovered from COVID-19. The CDR3 loop reads CAWKWGPDTEAFF. For the CDR3, the DNA is TGTGCCTGGAAGTGGGGGCCAGACACTGAAGCTTTCTTT.